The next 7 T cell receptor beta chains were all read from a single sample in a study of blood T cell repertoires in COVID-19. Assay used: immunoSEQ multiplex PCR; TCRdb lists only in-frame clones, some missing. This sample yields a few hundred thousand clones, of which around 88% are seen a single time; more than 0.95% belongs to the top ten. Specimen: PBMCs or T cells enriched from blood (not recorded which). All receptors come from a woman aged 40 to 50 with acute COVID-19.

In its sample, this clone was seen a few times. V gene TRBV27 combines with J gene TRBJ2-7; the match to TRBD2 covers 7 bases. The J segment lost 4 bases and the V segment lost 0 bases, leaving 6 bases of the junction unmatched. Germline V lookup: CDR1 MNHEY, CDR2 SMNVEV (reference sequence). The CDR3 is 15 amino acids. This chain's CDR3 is CASSLSMRETYEQYF. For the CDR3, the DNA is TGTGCCAGCAGTTTATCGATGCGGGAGACATACGAGCAGTACTTC.

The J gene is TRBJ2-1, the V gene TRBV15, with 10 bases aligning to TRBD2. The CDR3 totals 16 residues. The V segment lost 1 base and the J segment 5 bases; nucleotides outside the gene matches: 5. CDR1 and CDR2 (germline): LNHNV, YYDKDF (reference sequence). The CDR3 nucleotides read TGTGCCACCAGCAGAGTTAGCGGGAGGAAAAACAATGAGCAGTTCTTC. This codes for CATSRVSGRKNNEQFF.

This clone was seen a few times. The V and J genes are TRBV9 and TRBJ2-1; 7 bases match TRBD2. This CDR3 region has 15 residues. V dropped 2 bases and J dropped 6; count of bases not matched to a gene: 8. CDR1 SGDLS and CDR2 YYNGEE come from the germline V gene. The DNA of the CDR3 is TGTGCCAGCAGCGTCCGAAGTACGGGGGGCAATGAGCAGTTCTTC. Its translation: CASSVRSTGGNEQFF.

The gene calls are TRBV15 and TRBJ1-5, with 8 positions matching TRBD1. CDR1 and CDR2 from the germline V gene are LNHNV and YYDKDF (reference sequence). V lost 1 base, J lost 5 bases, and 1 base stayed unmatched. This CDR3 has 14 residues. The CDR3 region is CATSRGQGYQPQHF. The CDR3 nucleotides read TGTGCCACCAGCAGAGGACAGGGGTATCAGCCCCAGCATTTT.

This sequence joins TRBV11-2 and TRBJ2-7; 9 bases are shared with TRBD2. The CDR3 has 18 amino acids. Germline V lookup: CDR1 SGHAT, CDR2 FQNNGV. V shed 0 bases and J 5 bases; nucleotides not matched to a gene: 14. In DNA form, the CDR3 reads TGTGCCAGCAGCTTAGAGGCGCGAGGGCGGGAGGGCCCTGACGAGCAGTACTTC. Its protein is CASSLEARGREGPDEQYF.

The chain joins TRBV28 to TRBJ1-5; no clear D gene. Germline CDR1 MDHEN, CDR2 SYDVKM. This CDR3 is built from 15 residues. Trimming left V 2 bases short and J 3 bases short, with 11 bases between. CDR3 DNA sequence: TGTGCCAGCAGTTTAGAGGGTCTTTCCAATCAGCCCCAGCATTTT. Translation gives CASSLEGLSNQPQHF.

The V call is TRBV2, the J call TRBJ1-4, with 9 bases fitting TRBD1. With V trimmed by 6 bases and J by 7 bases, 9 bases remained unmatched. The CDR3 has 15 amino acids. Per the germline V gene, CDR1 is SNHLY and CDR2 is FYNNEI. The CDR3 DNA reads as TGTGCCAGCAGCCAACAGGGGGCAGGTTTTGAAAAACTGTTTTTT. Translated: CASSQQGAGFEKLFF.